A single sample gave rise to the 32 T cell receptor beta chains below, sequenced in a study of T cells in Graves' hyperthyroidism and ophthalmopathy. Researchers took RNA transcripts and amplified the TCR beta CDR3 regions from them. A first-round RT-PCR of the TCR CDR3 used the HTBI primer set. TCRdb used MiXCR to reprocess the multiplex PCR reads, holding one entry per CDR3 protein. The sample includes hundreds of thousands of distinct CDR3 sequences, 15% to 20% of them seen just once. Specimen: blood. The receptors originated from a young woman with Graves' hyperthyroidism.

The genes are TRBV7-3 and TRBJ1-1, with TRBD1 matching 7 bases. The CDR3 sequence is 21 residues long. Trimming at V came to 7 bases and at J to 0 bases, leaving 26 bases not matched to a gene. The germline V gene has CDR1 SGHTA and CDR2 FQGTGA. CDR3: CASTIYPGTEGKGELNTEAFF. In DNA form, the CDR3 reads TGTGCCAGCACCATATACCCCGGGACAGAGGGTAAAGGTGAACTGAACACTGAAGCTTTCTTT.

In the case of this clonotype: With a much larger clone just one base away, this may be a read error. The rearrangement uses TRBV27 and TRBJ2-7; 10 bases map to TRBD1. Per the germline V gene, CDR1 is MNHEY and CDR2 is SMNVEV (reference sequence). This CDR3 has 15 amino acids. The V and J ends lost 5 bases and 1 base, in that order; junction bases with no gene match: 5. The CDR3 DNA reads TGTGCCAGCAGTGTCCGGGACAGGGGATCCTACGAGCAGTACTTC. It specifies CASSVRDRGSYEQYF.

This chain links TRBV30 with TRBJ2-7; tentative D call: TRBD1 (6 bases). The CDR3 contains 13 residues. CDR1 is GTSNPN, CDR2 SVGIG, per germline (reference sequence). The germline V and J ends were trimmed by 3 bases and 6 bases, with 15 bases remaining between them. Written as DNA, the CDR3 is TGTGCCTGGAGAAGAAACAGGGTCGGCGAGCAGTACTTC. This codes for CAWRRNRVGEQYF. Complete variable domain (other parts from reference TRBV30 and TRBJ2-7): SQTIHQWPATLVQPVGSPLSLECTVEGTSNPNLYWYRQAAGRGLQLLFYSVGIGQISSEVPQNLSASRPQDRQFILSSKKLLLSDSGFYLCAWRRNRVGEQYFGPGTRLTVT.

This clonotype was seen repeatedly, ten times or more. Here the CDR3 DNA reads TGCAGTGCTAGAAATCAGGGCGCAAGGAATCAGCCCCAGCATTTT. It codes for CSARNQGARNQPQHF. The rearrangement uses TRBV20-1 and TRBJ1-5; perhaps TRBD1 as D (5 bases). The germline gives CDR1 DFQATT, CDR2 SNEGSKA (reference sequence). The germline V and J ends were trimmed by 2 bases and 4 bases, with 15 bases remaining between them. The CDR3 loop spans 15 amino acids.

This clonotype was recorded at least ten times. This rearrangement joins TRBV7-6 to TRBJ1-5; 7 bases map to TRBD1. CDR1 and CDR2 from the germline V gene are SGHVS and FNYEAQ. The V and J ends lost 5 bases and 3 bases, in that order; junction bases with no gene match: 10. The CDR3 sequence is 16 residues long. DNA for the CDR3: TGTGCCAGCAGCCCTACAGGGGCGCCCCCCAATCAGCCCCAGCATTTT. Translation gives CASSPTGAPPNQPQHF. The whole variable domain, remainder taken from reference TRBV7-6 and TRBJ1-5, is GAGVSQSPRYKVTKRGQDVALRCDPISGHVSLYWYRQALGQGPEFLTYFNYEAQQDKSGLPNDRFSAERPEGSISTLTIQRTEQRDSAMYRCASSPTGAPPNQPQHFGDGTRLSIL.

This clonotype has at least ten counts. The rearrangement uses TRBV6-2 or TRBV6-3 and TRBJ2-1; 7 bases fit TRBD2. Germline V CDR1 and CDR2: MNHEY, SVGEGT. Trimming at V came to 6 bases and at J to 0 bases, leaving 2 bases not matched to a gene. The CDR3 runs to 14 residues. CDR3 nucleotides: TGTGCCAGCAGCCAGCGGGACTCCTACAATGAGCAGTTCTTC. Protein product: CASSQRDSYNEQFF.

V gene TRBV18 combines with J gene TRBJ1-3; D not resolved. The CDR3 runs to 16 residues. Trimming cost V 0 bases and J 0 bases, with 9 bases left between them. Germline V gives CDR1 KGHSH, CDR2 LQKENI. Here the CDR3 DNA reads TGTGCCAGCTCACCACCGAGGCCCAACTCTGGAAACACCATATATTTT. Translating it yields CASSPPRPNSGNTIYF. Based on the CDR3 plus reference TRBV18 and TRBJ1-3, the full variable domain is NAGVMQNPRHLVRRRGQEARLRCSPMKGHSHVYWYRQLPEEGLKFMVYLQKENIIDESGMPKERFSAEFPKEGPSILRIQQVVRGDSAAYFCASSPPRPNSGNTIYFGEGSWLTVV.

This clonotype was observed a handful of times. The DNA of the CDR3 is TGTGCCAGCAGTGCGGGACCTGAAGCTTTCTTT. Translating it yields CASSAGPEAFF. The chain employs TRBV25-1 and TRBJ1-1, with D perhaps TRBD1 (5 bases). Germline CDR1 is MGHDK and CDR2 is SYGVNS. V lost 4 bases and J lost 6, with 6 bases in between. The CDR3 runs 11 residues.

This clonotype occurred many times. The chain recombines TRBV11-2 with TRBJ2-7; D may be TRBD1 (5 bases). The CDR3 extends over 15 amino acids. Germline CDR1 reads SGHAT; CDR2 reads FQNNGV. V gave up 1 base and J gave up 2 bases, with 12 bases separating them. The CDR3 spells CASSLGQGETYEQYF. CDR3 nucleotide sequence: TGTGCCAGCAGCTTAGGTCAGGGCGAGACCTACGAGCAGTACTTC.

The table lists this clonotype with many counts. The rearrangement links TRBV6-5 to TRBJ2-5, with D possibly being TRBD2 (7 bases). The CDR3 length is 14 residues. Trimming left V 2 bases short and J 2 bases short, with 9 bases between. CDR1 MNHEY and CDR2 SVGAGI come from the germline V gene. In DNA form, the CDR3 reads TGTGCCAGCAGTTACAAGGGGGGGCAAGAGACCCAGTACTTC. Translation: CASSYKGGQETQYF.

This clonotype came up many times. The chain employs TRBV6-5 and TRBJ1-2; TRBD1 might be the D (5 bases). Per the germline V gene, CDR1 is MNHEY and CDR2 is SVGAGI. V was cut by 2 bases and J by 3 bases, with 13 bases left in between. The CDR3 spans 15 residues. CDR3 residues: CASSYGGGADYGYTF. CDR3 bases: TGTGCCAGCAGTTACGGGGGAGGCGCGGACTATGGCTACACCTTC.

This chain's CDR3 is CASSQGLQEPQHF. As DNA, the CDR3 is TGTGCCAGCAGCCAAGGGCTCCAGGAGCCCCAGCATTTT. The chain recombines TRBV3-1 with TRBJ1-5; D gene ambiguous. Trimming took 1 base from V and 8 from J, leaving 9 bases between them. From germline, CDR1 is LGHDT and CDR2 YNNKEL (reference sequence). The CDR3 length is 13 residues. The variable domain in full, with the rest retrieved from reference TRBV3-1 and TRBJ1-5, is DTAVSQTPKYLVTQMGNDKSIKCEQNLGHDTMYWYKQDSKKFLKIMFSYNNKELIINETVPNRFSPKSPDKAHLNLHINSLELGDSAVYFCASSQGLQEPQHFGDGTRLSIL.

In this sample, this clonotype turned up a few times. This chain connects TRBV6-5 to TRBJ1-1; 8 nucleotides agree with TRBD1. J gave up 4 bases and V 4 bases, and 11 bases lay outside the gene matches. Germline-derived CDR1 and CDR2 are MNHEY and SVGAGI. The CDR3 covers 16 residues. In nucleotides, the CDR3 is TGTGCCAGCAGTTTGGGACAGGAGGTAAGAAGCACTGAAGCTTTCTTT. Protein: CASSLGQEVRSTEAFF.

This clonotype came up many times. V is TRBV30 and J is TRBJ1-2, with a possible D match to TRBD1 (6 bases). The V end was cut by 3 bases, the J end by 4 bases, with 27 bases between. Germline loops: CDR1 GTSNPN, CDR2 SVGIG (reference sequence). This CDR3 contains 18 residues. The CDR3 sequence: CAWSRGYFGAGSGYGYTF. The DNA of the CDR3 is TGTGCCTGGAGCAGGGGTTATTTTGGGGCGGGGTCGGGCTATGGCTACACCTTC.

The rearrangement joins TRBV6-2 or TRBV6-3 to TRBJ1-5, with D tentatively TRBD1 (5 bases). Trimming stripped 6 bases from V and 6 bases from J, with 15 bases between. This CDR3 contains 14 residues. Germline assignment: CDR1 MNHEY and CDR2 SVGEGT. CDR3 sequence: CASRTDQVGQPQHF. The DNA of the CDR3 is TGTGCCAGCAGGACAGATCAGGTCGGTCAGCCCCAGCATTTT.

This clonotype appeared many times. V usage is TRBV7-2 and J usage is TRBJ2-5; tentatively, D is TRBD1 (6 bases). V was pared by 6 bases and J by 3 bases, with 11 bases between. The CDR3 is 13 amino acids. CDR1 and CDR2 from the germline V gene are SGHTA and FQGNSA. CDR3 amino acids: CASSRQAKETQYF. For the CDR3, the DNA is TGTGCCAGCAGTCGACAGGCTAAAGAGACCCAGTACTTC.

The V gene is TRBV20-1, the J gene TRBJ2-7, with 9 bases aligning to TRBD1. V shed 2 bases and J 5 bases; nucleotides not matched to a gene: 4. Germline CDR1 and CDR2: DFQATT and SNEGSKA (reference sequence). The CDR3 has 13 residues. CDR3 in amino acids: CSARRTGDHEQYF. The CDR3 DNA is TGCAGTGCTAGAAGGACAGGGGACCACGAGCAGTACTTC.

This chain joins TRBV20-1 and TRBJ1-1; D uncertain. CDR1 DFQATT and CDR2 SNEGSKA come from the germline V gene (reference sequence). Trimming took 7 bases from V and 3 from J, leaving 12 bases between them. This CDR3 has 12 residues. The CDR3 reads CSERPWHTEAFF. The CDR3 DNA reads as TGCAGTGAGAGGCCCTGGCACACTGAAGCTTTCTTT.

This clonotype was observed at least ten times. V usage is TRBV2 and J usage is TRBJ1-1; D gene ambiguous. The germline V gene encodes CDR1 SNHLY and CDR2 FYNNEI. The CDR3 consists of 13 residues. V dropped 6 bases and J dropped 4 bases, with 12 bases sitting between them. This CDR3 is CASSRWGPTEAFF. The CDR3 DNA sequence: TGTGCCAGCAGCCGGTGGGGTCCCACTGAAGCTTTCTTT.

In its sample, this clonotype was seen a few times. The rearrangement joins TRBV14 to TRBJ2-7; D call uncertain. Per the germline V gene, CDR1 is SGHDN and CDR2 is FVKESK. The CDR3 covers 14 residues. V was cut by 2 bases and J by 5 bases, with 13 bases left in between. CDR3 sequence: CASSQLKGSNEQYF. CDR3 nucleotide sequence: TGTGCCAGCAGCCAACTTAAGGGATCCAACGAGCAGTACTTC.

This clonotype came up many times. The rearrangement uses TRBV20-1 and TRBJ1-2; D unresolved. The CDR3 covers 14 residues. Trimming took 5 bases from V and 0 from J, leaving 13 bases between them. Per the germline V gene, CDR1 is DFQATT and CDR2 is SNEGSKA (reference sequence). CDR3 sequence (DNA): TGCAGTGCTCAGATGTTGGGAACTAACTATGGCTACACCTTC. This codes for CSAQMLGTNYGYTF.

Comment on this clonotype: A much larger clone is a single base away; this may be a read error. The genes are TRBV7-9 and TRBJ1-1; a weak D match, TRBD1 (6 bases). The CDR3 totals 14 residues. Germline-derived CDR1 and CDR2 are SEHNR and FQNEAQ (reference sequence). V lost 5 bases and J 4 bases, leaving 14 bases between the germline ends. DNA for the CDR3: TGTGCCAGCAGCCCCCGGGGGGCGGCCACTGAAGCTTTCTTT. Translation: CASSPRGAATEAFF. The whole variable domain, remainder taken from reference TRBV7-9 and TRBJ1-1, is DTGVSQNPRHKITKRGQNVTFRCDPISEHNRLYWYRQTLGQGPEFLTYFQNEAQLEKSRLLSDRFSAERPKGSFSTLEIQRTEQGDSAMYLCASSPRGAATEAFFGQGTRLTVV.

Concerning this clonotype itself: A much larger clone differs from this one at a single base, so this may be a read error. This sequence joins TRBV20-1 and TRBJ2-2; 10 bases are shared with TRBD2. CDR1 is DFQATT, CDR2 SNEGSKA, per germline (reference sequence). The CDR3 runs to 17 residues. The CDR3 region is CSARDYEAGGQSGELCF. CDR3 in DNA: TGCAGTGCTAGAGATTATGAAGCGGGGGGGCAGAGCGGGGAGCTGTGTTTT.

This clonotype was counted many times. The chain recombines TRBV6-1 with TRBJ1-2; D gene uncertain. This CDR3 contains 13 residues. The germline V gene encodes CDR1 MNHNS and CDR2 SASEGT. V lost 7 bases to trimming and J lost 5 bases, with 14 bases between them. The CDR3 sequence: CASTAGFVYGYTF. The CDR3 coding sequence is TGTGCCAGCACCGCTGGGTTTGTTTATGGCTACACCTTC.

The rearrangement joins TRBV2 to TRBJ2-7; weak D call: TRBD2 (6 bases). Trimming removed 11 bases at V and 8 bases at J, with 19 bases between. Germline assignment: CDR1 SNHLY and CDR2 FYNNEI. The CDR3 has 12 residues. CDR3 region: CAGQRAGLKQYF. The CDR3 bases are TGTGCCGGTCAGCGGGCCGGGCTTAAGCAGTACTTC.

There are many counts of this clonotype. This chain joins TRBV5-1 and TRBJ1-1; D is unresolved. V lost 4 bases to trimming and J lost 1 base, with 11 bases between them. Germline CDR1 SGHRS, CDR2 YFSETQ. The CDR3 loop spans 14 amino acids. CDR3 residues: CASSPTGGNTEAFF. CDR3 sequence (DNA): TGCGCCAGCAGCCCCACGGGAGGGAACACTGAAGCTTTCTTT.

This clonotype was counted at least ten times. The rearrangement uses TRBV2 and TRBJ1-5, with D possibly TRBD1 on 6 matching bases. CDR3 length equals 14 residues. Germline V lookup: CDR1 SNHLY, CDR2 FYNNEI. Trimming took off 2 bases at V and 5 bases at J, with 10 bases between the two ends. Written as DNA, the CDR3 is TGTGCCAGCAGTGAATACAGGGCGGATCAGCCCCAGCATTTT. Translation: CASSEYRADQPQHF.

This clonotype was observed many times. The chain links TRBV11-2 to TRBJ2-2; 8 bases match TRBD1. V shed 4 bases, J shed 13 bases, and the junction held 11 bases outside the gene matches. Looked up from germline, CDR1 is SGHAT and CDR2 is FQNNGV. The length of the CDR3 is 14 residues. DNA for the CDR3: TGTGCCAGCAGCTCAATTCGGACAGGGTGGGGGCTGTTTTTT. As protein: CASSSIRTGWGLFF.

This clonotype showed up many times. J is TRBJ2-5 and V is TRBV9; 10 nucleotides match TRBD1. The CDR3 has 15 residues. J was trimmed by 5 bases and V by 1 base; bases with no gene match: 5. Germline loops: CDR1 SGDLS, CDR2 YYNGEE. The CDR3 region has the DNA TGTGCCAGCAGCGTATCCGGGACAGGGGCCGAGACCCAGTACTTC. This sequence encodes CASSVSGTGAETQYF.

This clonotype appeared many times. The CDR3 sequence: CASKEGATGELFF. CDR3 DNA sequence: TGTGCCAGCAAGGAAGGGGCCACCGGGGAGCTGTTTTTT. This sequence joins TRBV2 and TRBJ2-2; a possible D gene is TRBD1 (5 bases). V was trimmed by 7 bases and J by 4 bases, leaving 10 bases between them. CDR1 is SNHLY, CDR2 FYNNEI, per germline. The CDR3 loop spans 13 amino acids.

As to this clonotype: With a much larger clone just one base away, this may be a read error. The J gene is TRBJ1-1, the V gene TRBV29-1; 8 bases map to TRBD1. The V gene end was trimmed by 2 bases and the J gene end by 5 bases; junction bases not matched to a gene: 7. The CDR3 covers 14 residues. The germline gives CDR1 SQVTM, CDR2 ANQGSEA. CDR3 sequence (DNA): TGCAGCGTTGAATCCCGGACAGGGTGGACTGAAGCTTTCTTT. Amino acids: CSVESRTGWTEAFF.

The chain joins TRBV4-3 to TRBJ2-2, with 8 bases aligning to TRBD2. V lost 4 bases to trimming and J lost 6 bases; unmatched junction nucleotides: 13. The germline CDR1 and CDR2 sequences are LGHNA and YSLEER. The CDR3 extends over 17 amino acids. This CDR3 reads CASSPGAWGLEAGELFF. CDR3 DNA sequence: TGCGCCAGCAGCCCTGGCGCATGGGGACTAGAAGCCGGGGAGCTGTTTTTT.